The next 19 T cell receptor beta chains were all read from a single sample in a study of graft-versus-host responses after intestinal transplantation. TCRdb's table, derived via immunoSEQ multiplex PCR, lists solely in-frame clones and lacks some. The sample includes approximately 74,000 clones, around 93% of them seen just once. This sample comprised PBMCs, obtained 98 days after intestinal transplantation. All receptors come from a human patient who received an intestinal transplant, so some T cells may come from the graft donor.

This clone was observed a single time. V is TRBV7-2 and J is TRBJ1-5; TRBD1 is a possible D gene (5 bases). The CDR3 sequence is 13 residues long. The V and J ends lost 6 bases and 5 bases respectively, with 11 bases between them. From germline, CDR1 is SGHTA and CDR2 FQGNSA. The CDR3 sequence is CASSPDTYQPQHF. The CDR3 nucleotides read TGTGCCAGCAGTCCGGACACATATCAGCCCCAGCATTTT. Variable domain in full (rest from reference TRBV7-2 and TRBJ1-5): GAGVSQSPSNKVTEKGKDVELRCDPISGHTALYWYRQSLGQGLEFLIYFQGNSAPDKSGLPSDRFSAERTGGSVSTLTIQRTQQEDSAVYLCASSPDTYQPQHFGDGTRLSIL.

This clone occurred once. The chain has TRBV28 and TRBJ2-7; 7 nucleotides line up with TRBD2. From germline, CDR1 is MDHEN and CDR2 SYDVKM. V lost 9 bases and J lost 3; bases outside the gene matches: 8. The length of the CDR3 is 13 residues. The CDR3 sequence is CASSWASGYEQYF. The CDR3 DNA reads TGTGCCAGTTCTTGGGCTAGCGGCTACGAGCAGTACTTC.

The chain uses TRBV4-2 and TRBJ2-4; D not certain. V was clipped by 1 base and J by 1 base, with 5 bases between them. Germline CDR1 and CDR2: LGHNA and YNFKEQ. This CDR3 spans 14 amino acids. CDR3 DNA sequence: TGTGCCAGCAGCCAAGGTTGGGCCAAAAACATTCAGTACTTC. This encodes CASSQGWAKNIQYF.

The V gene is TRBV5-4, the J gene TRBJ2-5; D gene ambiguous. The CDR3 length is 15 residues. Germline V gives CDR1 SGHNT, CDR2 YYREEE (reference sequence). V lost 5 bases to trimming and J lost 5 bases, with 19 bases between them. The CDR3 DNA reads TGTGCCAGCAGAATTGCTTTTAATTCGCGGGAGACCCAGTACTTC. Translating gives CASRIAFNSRETQYF.

The V and J genes are TRBV28 and TRBJ2-3; possibly TRBD1 for D (5 bases). Germline assignment: CDR1 MDHEN and CDR2 SYDVKM. V lost 4 bases and J lost 5, with 10 bases in between. The CDR3 runs 13 residues. The DNA for the CDR3 is TGTGCCAGCAGTTGGCAGGGCGGAGATACGCAGTATTTT. Its protein product is CASSWQGGDTQYF. Full variable domain (outside the CDR3, taken from reference TRBV28 and TRBJ2-3): DVKVTQSSRYLVKRTGEKVFLECVQDMDHENMFWYRQDPGLGLRLIYFSYDVKMKEKGDIPEGYSVSREKKERFSLILESASTNQTSMYLCASSWQGGDTQYFGPGTRLTVL.

The chain joins TRBV29-1 to TRBJ2-2, with a tentative D call TRBD2 (5 bases). This CDR3 spans 14 amino acids. Trimming took 6 bases from V and 5 from J, leaving 16 bases between them. Germline values: CDR1 SQVTM, CDR2 ANQGSEA. The CDR3 loop is CSVARTGKTGELFF. Here the CDR3 DNA reads TGCAGCGTGGCCCGGACGGGAAAAACCGGGGAGCTGTTTTTT.

This rearrangement joins TRBV5-5 to TRBJ2-3; weak D call: TRBD1 (6 bases). V dropped 1 base and J dropped 4 bases, with 13 bases sitting between them. CDR3 length: 15 residues. CDR1 is SGHKS and CDR2 is YYEKEE in the germline V gene (reference sequence). CDR3 sequence (DNA): TGTGCCAGCAGCTTGCCTTGGGGGCCCCCAGATACGCAGTATTTT. Residues: CASSLPWGPPDTQYF.

The chain is built from TRBV28 and TRBJ2-2; possible D gene TRBD1, 5 bases. CDR1 is MDHEN, CDR2 SYDVKM, per germline. The CDR3 consists of 15 residues. Trimming pared 6 bases from V and 1 base from J, leaving 12 bases between. CDR3 amino acids: CASSSSGQNTGELFF. CDR3 DNA: TGTGCCAGCAGCTCCAGTGGACAGAACACCGGGGAGCTGTTTTTT.

V is TRBV11-2 and J is TRBJ2-7, with 7 nucleotides matching TRBD1. Germline loops: CDR1 SGHAT, CDR2 FQNNGV. J was trimmed by 6 bases and V by 5 bases; bases with no gene match: 19. This CDR3 is built from 17 residues. For the CDR3, the DNA is TGTGCCAGCAGCCCATTGTACCGGGACAGTGTGTTAGGCGAGCAGTACTTC. Translating gives CASSPLYRDSVLGEQYF. The full variable domain, its missing parts supplied by reference TRBV11-2 and TRBJ2-7, is EAGVAQSPRYKIIEKRQSVAFWCNPISGHATLYWYQQILGQGPKLLIQFQNNGVVDDSQLPKDRFSAERLKGVDSTLKIQPAKLEDSAVYLCASSPLYRDSVLGEQYFGPGTRLTVT.

The chain has TRBV15 and TRBJ1-3; D is unresolved. Germline V CDR1 and CDR2: LNHNV, YYDKDF (reference sequence). The V end lost 1 base, the J end lost 3 bases, and 7 bases lay between the germline ends. This CDR3 contains 14 residues. CDR3 loop: CATSRGGSGNTIYF. DNA of the CDR3: TGTGCCACCAGCAGAGGTGGCAGTGGAAACACCATATATTTT.

The gene calls are TRBV4-1 and TRBJ2-3; TRBD2 aligns across 7 bases. Trimming cost V 5 bases and J 1 base; bases outside gene matches: 3. The CDR3 covers 14 residues. Germline V gene data show CDR1 as MGHRA and CDR2 as YSYEKL. The CDR3 sequence is CASSDLAGTDTQYF. In DNA form, the CDR3 reads TGCGCCAGCAGCGACCTAGCGGGCACAGATACGCAGTATTTT.

The chain combines TRBV6-5 with TRBJ2-5; D gene uncertain. The CDR3 spans 13 residues. Per the germline V gene, CDR1 is MNHEY and CDR2 is SVGAGI. Trimming removed 8 bases from V and 1 base from J, with 11 bases in between. The CDR3: CASPDNFQETQYF. CDR3 sequence (DNA): TGTGCCAGCCCAGATAACTTCCAAGAGACCCAGTACTTC.

The chain has TRBV6-1 and TRBJ1-1, with D unresolved. The CDR3 sequence is 14 residues long. In germline, CDR1 is MNHNS, CDR2 SASEGT. V was cut by 3 bases and J by 0 bases, with 8 bases left in between. The CDR3 sequence is CASSEWRVNTEAFF. The CDR3 coding sequence is TGTGCCAGCAGTGAGTGGAGGGTGAACACTGAAGCTTTCTTT.

Here the CDR3 reads CASSPLNRGNEKLFF. The CDR3 nucleotides read TGTGCCAGCTCACCATTGAACAGGGGTAATGAAAAACTGTTTTTT. This chain uses TRBV18 with TRBJ1-4; 7 bases are shared with TRBD1. The germline V gene encodes CDR1 KGHSH and CDR2 LQKENI. The CDR3 covers 15 residues. The V segment lost 2 bases and the J segment 4 bases; nucleotides outside the gene matches: 4.

This chain joins TRBV7-6 and TRBJ2-2; maybe TRBD1 (6 bases). V was trimmed by 4 bases and J by 5 bases, leaving 14 bases between them. The CDR3 runs 15 residues. The germline V gene encodes CDR1 SGHVS and CDR2 FNYEAQ. CDR3 bases: TGTGCCAGCAGCTCAGGGGTGTTGGGTACCGGGGAGCTGTTTTTT. Its translation: CASSSGVLGTGELFF.

The rearrangement uses TRBV15 and TRBJ2-4; 8 bases match TRBD1. With 3 bases clipped from V and 7 bases from J, the junction kept 8 bases outside the gene matches. Germline V gene data show CDR1 as LNHNV and CDR2 as YYDKDF (reference sequence). The CDR3 loop spans 15 amino acids. The DNA for the CDR3 is TGTGCCACCAGCAGCGCGACAGGGGAGACGAACATTCAGTACTTC. This gives the protein CATSSATGETNIQYF. The full variable domain, its missing parts supplied by reference TRBV15 and TRBJ2-4, is DAMVIQNPRYQVTQFGKPVTLSCSQTLNHNVMYWYQQKSSQAPKLLFHYYDKDFNNEADTPDNFQSRRPNTSFCFLDIRSPGLGDTAMYLCATSSATGETNIQYFGAGTRLSVL.

The V gene is TRBV5-4, the J gene TRBJ2-5; D unresolved. The J call is in doubt because the DNA end fits TRBJ2-7 better. The CDR3 has 14 amino acids. The germline V gene has CDR1 SGHNT and CDR2 YYREEE (reference sequence). As DNA, the CDR3 is TGTGCCAGCAGCTTGGAGGCCCTCTCCTACGAGCAGTACTTC. Protein sequence: CASSLEALSYEQYF.

V usage is TRBV29-1 and J usage is TRBJ2-1; TRBD2 aligns across 11 bases. The V segment lost 4 bases and the J segment 7 bases; nucleotides outside the gene matches: 15. CDR1 is SQVTM, CDR2 ANQGSEA, per germline. The CDR3 runs to 17 residues. CDR3 in DNA: TGCAGCGTTGTTGGGAGGATAGCGGGGGGGTTGATGAATGAGCAGTTCTTC. Residues: CSVVGRIAGGLMNEQFF.

CDR3 loop: CASSFRGPLGDTQYF. Here the CDR3 DNA reads TGTGCCAGCAGCTTTCGGGGGCCCCTGGGAGATACGCAGTATTTT. The chain employs TRBV7-2 and TRBJ2-3; the D gene could be TRBD1 or TRBD2 (6 bases each). The V end lost 3 bases, the J end lost 5 bases, and 15 bases lay between the germline ends. The CDR3 length is 15 residues. The germline V gene has CDR1 SGHTA and CDR2 FQGNSA.